Given below is one TCR beta chain in context. This record comes from a study of T cell changes during pregnancy in multiple sclerosis. The repertoire was sequenced with immunoSEQ multiplex PCR; TCRdb's copy has only in-frame clones and lacks some. There are just over 30,000 clones in the sample; roughly 87% occur only once, and approximately 8.7% lies in the top ten. There are 16 residues in the CDR3. Per germline, CDR1 LGHNA and CDR2 YSLEER. The V end lost 0 bases, the J end lost 5 bases, and 16 bases lay between the germline ends. This TCR came from a female donor with multiple sclerosis, enrolled in a pregnancy study. The chain is built from TRBV4-3 and TRBJ2-5, with TRBD2 as a possible D gene (7 bases). Material: CD8+ T cells from peripheral blood mononuclear cells, obtained in the first trimester of pregnancy. In DNA form, the CDR3 reads TGCGCCAGCAGCCAAGATCACCCCGGGGGGCTGGAGACCCAGTACTTC. This gives the protein CASSQDHPGGLETQYF.